This is a list of T cell receptor beta chains from one sample in a study of siplizumab effects on memory and regulatory T cells. Assay used: immunoSEQ multiplex PCR; TCRdb lists only in-frame clones, some missing. Of around 100,000 clones in the sample, less than 95% were seen once. Sample: non-Treg CD4+ T cells sorted from blood. The receptors stem from a human donor in good health. CDR3s include the opening cysteine and the closing phenylalanine or tryptophan. The D gene is left open where the match is weak. Not every row has a clone size; where given, it reads once, few, many or a size class.

clone_size j_call d_call v_call cdr3_aa cdr3_nt
. TRBJ1-2 TRBD1 TRBV7-2 CASSPIGGTAYGYTF TGTGCCAGCAGCCCAATAGGGGGGACAGCCTATGGCTACACCTTC
. TRBJ2-6 . TRBV6-1 CASSETAGANVLTF TGTGCCAGCAGTGAAACAGCGGGGGCCAACGTCCTGACTTTC
. TRBJ1-1 . TRBV11-2 CASSSHPGMNTEAFF TGTGCCAGCAGCTCCCACCCAGGGATGAACACTGAAGCTTTCTTT
. TRBJ1-1 TRBD1 TRBV6-6 CASSRTGAEAFF TGTGCCAGCAGTCGGACAGGCGCTGAAGCTTTCTTT
. TRBJ2-2 . TRBV5-6 CASSGASTGSTNTGELFF TGTGCCAGCAGCGGGGCTTCGACGGGATCTACGAACACCGGGGAGCTGTTTTTT
. TRBJ1-5 . TRBV18 CASSQEYSNQPQHF TGTGCCAGCTCACAAGAGTATAGCAATCAGCCCCAGCATTTT
. TRBJ1-1 . TRBV28 CASTPQALNTEAFF TGTGCCAGCACCCCGCAGGCCTTGAACACTGAAGCTTTCTTT
once TRBJ2-6 . TRBV18 CASSPPDPGPGANVLTF TGTGCCAGCTCACCACCGGATCCGGGACCAGGGGCCAACGTCCTGACTTTC
. TRBJ1-2 TRBD1 TRBV5-5 CASRRGQGSNYGYTF TGTGCCAGCAGGCGTGGACAGGGGTCGAACTATGGCTACACCTTC
once TRBJ1-1 . TRBV5-5 CASSFNRDTEAFF TGTGCCAGCAGCTTCAATAGGGACACTGAAGCTTTCTTT
. TRBJ1-5 . TRBV7-4 CASLRRGGNQPQHF TGTGCCAGCCTTAGACGGGGCGGCAATCAGCCCCAGCATTTT
once TRBJ1-2 TRBD1 TRBV7-9 CASSLRKDRPYGYTF TGTGCCAGCAGCTTAAGGAAGGACAGGCCCTATGGCTACACCTTC
. TRBJ2-5 TRBD2 TRBV5-1 CASSFGTSGIQETQYF TGCGCCAGCAGCTTTGGGACTAGCGGAATTCAAGAGACCCAGTACTTC
. TRBJ2-3 TRBD2 TRBV5-4 CASSPSPTAGDISQYF TGTGCCAGCAGCCCATCCCCCACAGCGGGAGACATTTCGCAGTATTTT
. TRBJ2-3 . TRBV28 CASSLSDYATDTQYF TGTGCCAGCAGTTTATCAGACTACGCCACAGATACGCAGTATTTT
. TRBJ2-3 . TRBV2 CASMVSTDTQYF TGTGCCAGCATGGTTAGTACAGATACGCAGTATTTT
. TRBJ2-5 TRBD2 TRBV9 CASSATSSRETQYF TGTGCCAGCAGCGCGACTAGCAGTCGGGAGACCCAGTACTTC
. TRBJ2-2 TRBD2 TRBV5-4 CASSLGAGVGGELFF TGTGCCAGCAGCTTAGGAGCGGGAGTTGGCGGGGAGCTGTTTTTT
. TRBJ1-6 . TRBV19 CASRSRGYNSPLHF TGTGCCAGTAGGTCGAGGGGGTATAATTCACCCCTCCACTTT
. TRBJ2-7 . TRBV5-1 CASSTAIGQDQSGRESYEQYF TGCGCCAGCAGCACAGCGATCGGACAGGATCAGAGCGGGAGAGAATCCTACGAGCAGTACTTC
once TRBJ2-1 . TRBV7-9 CASSSLQDWGEANNEQFF TGTGCCAGCAGCTCCCTCCAGGATTGGGGGGAGGCTAACAATGAGCAGTTCTTC
. TRBJ2-5 TRBD1 TRBV6-1 CASSETQGARWETQYF TGTGCCAGCAGTGAAACACAGGGGGCGCGTTGGGAGACCCAGTACTTC
. TRBJ2-5 . TRBV29-1 CSARDSQETQYF TGCAGCGCAAGGGATTCCCAAGAGACCCAGTACTTC
once TRBJ2-1 TRBD1 TRBV18 CASGGRGPSYNEQFF TGTGCCAGCGGGGGAAGGGGGCCCTCCTACAATGAGCAGTTCTTC
. TRBJ2-3 TRBD1 TRBV4-1 CASSLRDRGEDTQYF TGCGCCAGCAGCCTTCGGGACAGGGGGGAGGATACGCAGTATTTT
once TRBJ1-3 . TRBV30 CAWIPNSGNTIYF TGTGCCTGGATTCCTAACTCTGGAAACACCATATATTTT
once TRBJ1-1 TRBD1 TRBV5-1 CASSWTRGTEAFF TGCGCCAGCAGCTGGACCAGGGGGACTGAAGCTTTCTTT
. TRBJ2-5 TRBD1 TRBV2 CASSEMGQGAETQYF TGTGCCAGCAGTGAGATGGGACAGGGGGCTGAGACCCAGTACTTC
once TRBJ1-1 TRBD1 TRBV28 CASRVGTANTEAFF TGTGCCAGCAGGGTAGGGACAGCGAACACTGAAGCTTTCTTT
once TRBJ1-5 . TRBV6-1 CASSQGLPNQPQHF TGTGCCAGCAGTCAAGGGTTGCCCAATCAGCCCCAGCATTTT
. TRBJ1-2 . TRBV6-1 CASSEGLDGGYTF TGTGCCAGCAGTGAAGGGCTAGACGGGGGCTACACCTTC
. TRBJ2-5 . TRBV2 CASEKGPQYF TGTGCCAGCGAGAAAGGTCCCCAGTACTTC
. TRBJ2-7 . TRBV5-1 CASSLEGRREQYF TGCGCCAGCAGCTTGGAAGGGCGTAGAGAGCAGTACTTC
. TRBJ2-3 . TRBV9 CASSPQSDTQYF TGTGCCAGCAGCCCCCAGTCAGATACGCAGTATTTT
once TRBJ1-2 . TRBV6-5 CASTQGANYGYTF TGTGCCAGCACCCAAGGGGCTAACTATGGCTACACCTTC
once TRBJ2-6 . TRBV5-1 CASSLGGVSGANVLTF TGCGCCAGCAGCCTAGGAGGCGTATCTGGGGCCAACGTCCTGACTTTC
. TRBJ1-1 . TRBV7-2 CASSWRAVNTEAFF TGTGCCAGCAGCTGGCGGGCGGTGAACACTGAAGCTTTCTTT
. TRBJ2-3 TRBD2 TRBV6-5 CATSGGDTLADTQYF TGTGCCACCAGCGGGGGGGACACACTCGCAGATACGCAGTATTTT
. TRBJ2-3 . TRBV6-1 CASSQRQAGTDTQYF TGTGCCAGCAGTCAAAGACAGGCGGGTACAGATACGCAGTATTTT
. TRBJ2-1 TRBD1 TRBV2 CASSEVGGDEQFF TGTGCCAGCAGTGAAGTAGGGGGCGATGAGCAGTTCTTC